This TCR beta chain was documented in a study of T cell responses to AZD1222 COVID-19 vaccine. Study conclusions and caveats: Baseline seropositives among AZD1222 recipients totaled only 5 to 7. Two doses of AZD1222 preceded a rise in Spike-specific TCR breadth and depth. Regions left unmutated in variants are reportedly the target of nearly half of spike-specific TCRs. Clonal diversity was possibly underestimated, and the donors were mostly white British, with more females.

V shed 1 base, J shed 6 bases, and the junction held 17 bases outside the gene matches. Per germline, CDR1 LNHNV and CDR2 YYDKDF (reference sequence). The CDR3 totals 19 residues. Of note for this clone: Its antigen is as yet unknown.

Assay: immunoSEQ multiplex PCR; the TCRdb copy retains only in-frame clones and omits some. This sample has 100,000 to 130,000 clones; roughly 87% occur once, and the top ten carry over 3.5%. V is TRBV15 and J is TRBJ2-1; TRBD1 matches at 8 bases. The material was peripheral blood, obtained on day 0 of AZD1222 vaccination. This sequence originates from an adult in good health. CDR3 DNA sequence: TGTGCCACCAGCAGAGGCTCACACTCCGGGACAGGAAAACTCAATGAGCAGTTCTTC. Its protein product is CATSRGSHSGTGKLNEQFF.